Included here is one TCR beta chain sequence, with context. Assay used: immunoSEQ multiplex PCR; TCRdb lists only in-frame clones, some missing. This table holds about 210,000 clones, more than 80% found once. CDR1 is LNHDA, CDR2 SQIVND, per germline (reference sequence). The CDR3 is 13 residues long. V lost 1 base, J lost 5 bases, and 8 bases lay in between. Allocation to cohorts depended on clinical history reported by the participants. In Cohort 3, a recovered donor had either two negative PCRs, clearance, or symptom resolution. The data belong to a study of blood T cell repertoires in COVID-19. The chain is built from TRBV19 and TRBJ1-1; no reliable D call. The clonotype originates from a young woman who had recovered from COVID-19. The sample taken for sequencing was PBMCs or T cells enriched from blood (not recorded which). The CDR3 loop is CASSIGQMTEAFF. The CDR3 DNA is TGTGCCAGTAGTATAGGCCAGATGACTGAAGCTTTCTTT.